This T cell receptor beta chain was found in a study of PD-1 blockade in classical Hodgkin lymphoma. For the study at large: Nivolumab was administered to patients intravenously at 3 mg/kg every 2 weeks.

Time point denoted: cycle 4 day 1 (C4D1), after less than seven weeks of nivolumab. All trial patients relapsed after autologous stem cell transplantation. Of note for this clone: As yet, its antigen is unknown.

Study findings and constraints: Newly diagnosed patients and complete responders had comparable diversity at baseline. By cycle point C4D1, TCR diversity had risen significantly in CD4+ cells (but not CD8+ cells). Newly diagnosed patients reportedly trailed healthy donors in baseline TCR diversity.

Germline V gene lookup returns CDR1 SGHDT and CDR2 YYEEEE. J was trimmed by 6 bases and V by 4 bases; bases with no gene match: 5. The CDR3 runs 14 residues. TCRdb keeps only in-frame clones here, not all; method: immunoSEQ multiplex PCR. In the table there are 100,000 or so clones, roughly 89% of which are singletons. The sequence was obtained from a human donor with classical Hodgkin lymphoma. The chain is built from TRBV5-6 and TRBJ1-4; the match to TRBD1 covers 8 bases. The specimen was peripheral blood mononuclear cells (PBMCs), collected before the fourth cycle of nivolumab. The CDR3 protein is CASSRTGLDEKLFF. CDR3 in DNA: TGTGCCAGCAGCAGGACAGGGTTGGATGAAAAACTGTTTTTT.